The 23 T cell receptor beta chains given below trace back to one sample, sequenced in a study of beta chain features in type 1 diabetes. All of the isolated RNA was reverse transcribed, so expressed TCRB transcripts were sequenced. Measured with immunoSEQ multiplex PCR; TCRdb has only the in-frame clones, and not every one. Among over 700,000 clones listed, 15% to 20% were seen once. Sequencing was done on a sample of naive CD4+ T cells from blood. The source of these receptors is a woman younger than 30 in good health.

This chain joins TRBV10-2 and TRBJ1-1; D is possibly TRBD1 (6 bases). The V end was cut by 6 bases, the J end by 0 bases, with 8 bases between. The CDR3 loop spans 13 amino acids. Germline loops: CDR1 WSHSY, CDR2 SAAADI. CDR3 sequence reads: CASRGGMNTEAFF. In nucleotides, the CDR3 is TGCGCCAGCAGAGGGGGGATGAACACTGAAGCTTTCTTT.

V usage is TRBV5-6 and J usage is TRBJ2-5; TRBD1 is a possible D gene (5 bases). Germline CDR1 is SGHDT and CDR2 is YYEEEE. V was shortened by 3 bases and J by 5 bases, with 11 bases between the two germline ends. There are 13 residues in the CDR3. This CDR3 reads CASSSQDGETQYF. CDR3 sequence (DNA): TGTGCCAGCAGCTCACAGGACGGGGAGACCCAGTACTTC.

The genes are TRBV7-9 and TRBJ1-1; TRBD1 is a possible D gene (6 bases). V gave up 2 bases and J gave up 8 bases, with 12 bases separating them. Germline values: CDR1 SEHNR, CDR2 FQNEAQ (reference sequence). The CDR3 extends over 13 amino acids. CDR3 residues: CASSLTDRPEAFF. DNA of the CDR3: TGTGCCAGCAGCTTAACGGACAGACCCGAAGCTTTCTTT.

The chain is built from TRBV7-2 and TRBJ2-5; 9 bases map to TRBD1. The CDR3 is 15 amino acids. The V gene end was trimmed by 4 bases and the J gene end by 4 bases; junction bases not matched to a gene: 7. CDR1 SGHTA and CDR2 FQGNSA come from the germline V gene. CDR3 in DNA: TGTGCCAGCAGCTGGGGGACAGGGCTGCGAGAGACCCAGTACTTC. This gives the protein CASSWGTGLRETQYF.

The CDR3: CASSQGAIQGGETQYF. For the CDR3, the DNA is TGCGCCAGCAGCCAAGGGGCAATCCAGGGGGGGGAGACCCAGTACTTC. J is TRBJ2-5 and V is TRBV4-3; D is tentatively TRBD1 or TRBD2 (7 bases each). Germline loops: CDR1 LGHNA, CDR2 YSLEER. V lost 1 base and J lost 5, with 17 bases in between. The CDR3 is made up of 16 amino acids.

CDR3 loop: CASIPERTGANVLTF. The CDR3 coding sequence is TGTGCCAGCATCCCCGAGCGAACTGGGGCCAACGTCCTGACTTTC. J is TRBJ2-6 and V is TRBV6-1; no firm D call. Germline V CDR1 and CDR2: MNHNS, SASEGT. V lost 7 bases to trimming and J lost 2 bases, with 12 bases between them. The CDR3 is made up of 15 amino acids.

This clone has a handful of counts. The chain recombines TRBV6-5 with TRBJ2-2; D remains unclear. The length of the CDR3 is 15 residues. The germline V gene has CDR1 MNHEY and CDR2 SVGAGI. The V gene lost 0 bases and the J gene lost 4 bases, with 9 bases spanning the gap. CDR3 sequence (DNA): TGTGCCAGCAGTTACTCGACCGGCGGCACCGGGGAGCTGTTTTTT. It encodes CASSYSTGGTGELFF.

The rearrangement uses TRBV19 and TRBJ1-5; D is unresolved. Germline V gives CDR1 LNHDA, CDR2 SQIVND (reference sequence). The CDR3 spans 13 residues. V gave up 4 bases and J gave up 3 bases, with 7 bases separating them. The CDR3 loop is CASSNRHNQPQHF. CDR3 in DNA: TGTGCCAGTAGTAACCGGCACAATCAGCCCCAGCATTTT.

CDR3 sequence: CASRQHGDTQYF. The DNA of the CDR3 is TGTGCCAGCAGGCAGCATGGGGATACGCAGTATTTT. The V gene is TRBV2, the J gene TRBJ2-3, with D unresolved. V lost 6 bases, J lost 6 bases, and 10 bases lay in between. Germline CDR1 and CDR2: SNHLY and FYNNEI. The CDR3 loop spans 12 amino acids.

The chain combines TRBV28 with TRBJ1-2; D remains ambiguous. The ends were cut back, 5 bases at V and 3 bases at J, with 13 bases in the middle. Looked up from germline, CDR1 is MDHEN and CDR2 is SYDVKM. The length of the CDR3 is 14 residues. CDR3 amino acids: CASSPEDRYYGYTF. The CDR3 DNA sequence: TGTGCCAGCAGTCCCGAAGACCGATACTATGGCTACACCTTC.

V usage is TRBV25-1 and J usage is TRBJ2-1, with D possibly being TRBD1 (6 bases). Germline assignment: CDR1 MGHDK and CDR2 SYGVNS. This CDR3 region has 18 residues. Trimming took 1 base from V and 4 from J, leaving 20 bases between them. CDR3 loop: CASSELGGWGRGYNEQFF. The CDR3, as DNA: TGTGCCAGCAGTGAATTAGGCGGCTGGGGCAGGGGATACAATGAGCAGTTCTTC.

This clone was seen more than once but under ten times. The rearrangement joins TRBV18 to TRBJ1-4; TRBD1 is a possible D gene (5 bases). V lost 3 bases, J lost 7 bases, and 15 bases lay in between. This CDR3 region has 15 residues. Germline CDR1 KGHSH, CDR2 LQKENI. For the CDR3, the DNA is TGTGCCAGCTCACCTTCCGGGACCGATAGTGAAAAACTGTTTTTT. Translated: CASSPSGTDSEKLFF.

The rearrangement uses TRBV7-3 and TRBJ1-1; 10 bases line up with TRBD1. The CDR3 is 14 amino acids. The germline CDR1 and CDR2 sequences are SGHTA and FQGTGA. J gave up 7 bases and V 5 bases, and 7 bases lay outside the gene matches. CDR3 loop: CASSPRGDRGEAFF. The CDR3 DNA follows: TGTGCCAGCAGCCCCAGAGGGGACAGGGGTGAAGCTTTCTTT. The entire variable domain, with the rest obtained from reference TRBV7-3 and TRBJ1-1, is as follows: GAGVSQTPSNKVTEKGKYVELRCDPISGHTALYWYRQSLGQGPEFLIYFQGTGAADDSGLPNDRFFAVRPEGSVSTLKIQRTERGDSAVYLCASSPRGDRGEAFFGQGTRLTVV.

The CDR3 DNA reads as TGTGCCAGCAGCTTTACAGCTCAAGAGACCCAGTACTTC. This codes for CASSFTAQETQYF. V and J are TRBV5-4 and TRBJ2-5; D remains ambiguous. Germline values: CDR1 SGHNT, CDR2 YYREEE (reference sequence). There are 13 residues in the CDR3. V was trimmed by 2 bases and J by 2 bases, leaving 7 bases between them.

V and J are TRBV18 and TRBJ1-3; 8 nucleotides line up with TRBD1. CDR1 and CDR2 (germline): KGHSH, LQKENI. CDR3 length equals 18 residues. V dropped 1 base and J dropped 0; count of bases not matched to a gene: 8. The CDR3 nucleotides read TGTGCCAGCTCACCACGCACTCCAACAGGGGGCTCTGGAAACACCATATATTTT. This encodes CASSPRTPTGGSGNTIYF. The full variable domain, with the rest looked up from reference TRBV18 and TRBJ1-3, is NAGVMQNPRHLVRRRGQEARLRCSPMKGHSHVYWYRQLPEEGLKFMVYLQKENIIDESGMPKERFSAEFPKEGPSILRIQQVVRGDSAAYFCASSPRTPTGGSGNTIYFGEGSWLTVV.

V gene TRBV29-1 combines with J gene TRBJ2-2; D gene unclear. There are 13 residues in the CDR3. The V gene's germline CDR1 is SQVTM and CDR2 ANQGSEA. V was cut by 4 bases and J by 6 bases, with 12 bases left in between. The CDR3 protein is CSVAHVVSGELFF. The DNA of the CDR3 is TGCAGCGTTGCACATGTCGTGTCCGGGGAGCTGTTTTTT.

This clone occurred a few times. The J gene is TRBJ2-1, the V gene TRBV29-1, with 11 bases aligning to TRBD2. CDR1 is SQVTM and CDR2 is ANQGSEA in the germline V gene. Trimming cost V 4 bases and J 10 bases; bases outside gene matches: 12. The CDR3 loop spans 15 amino acids. The CDR3 here is CSVGPLAGGSGEQFF. As DNA, the CDR3 is TGCAGCGTTGGCCCCCTAGCGGGAGGTTCTGGGGAGCAGTTCTTC.

This clone occurred a few times. This sequence joins TRBV7-2 and TRBJ2-2; D may be TRBD2 (5 bases). CDR3 size: 15 residues. Deletions cut 7 bases from V and 1 base from J, with 13 bases between. Germline CDR1 SGHTA, CDR2 FQGNSA. In DNA, the CDR3 is TGTGCCAGCACACGACCCGGGAAGAACACCGGGGAGCTGTTTTTT. Its protein product is CASTRPGKNTGELFF.

The rearrangement links TRBV7-2 to TRBJ1-1, with D hard to call. Germline-derived CDR1 and CDR2 are SGHTA and FQGNSA. The CDR3 has 15 residues. V lost 0 bases to trimming and J lost 5 bases, with 13 bases between them. CDR3 coding DNA: TGTGCCAGCAGCTTAGCAGCGGGTATTGAAACTGAAGCTTTCTTT. Protein product: CASSLAAGIETEAFF. Full variable domain (missing parts from reference TRBV7-2 and TRBJ1-1): GAGVSQSPSNKVTEKGKDVELRCDPISGHTALYWYRQSLGQGLEFLIYFQGNSAPDKSGLPSDRFSAERTGGSVSTLTIQRTQQEDSAVYLCASSLAAGIETEAFFGQGTRLTVV.

The rearrangement joins TRBV29-1 to TRBJ2-5; D could derive from TRBD1 or TRBD2 (5 bases each). Germline assignment: CDR1 SQVTM and CDR2 ANQGSEA. V was clipped by 4 bases and J by 2 bases, with 11 bases between them. The CDR3 spans 13 residues. The chain's CDR3 is CSVARGVQETQYF. The CDR3 DNA is TGCAGCGTTGCTAGGGGAGTACAAGAGACCCAGTACTTC.

The gene calls are TRBV10-3 and TRBJ2-2, with 8 bases identical to TRBD2. The CDR3 loop spans 13 amino acids. Germline V gives CDR1 ENHRY, CDR2 SYGVKD. Unmatched junction bases numbered 5, after V lost 10 bases and J lost 4 bases. CDR3: CASAGGSTGELFF. Here the CDR3 DNA reads TGTGCCAGTGCGGGGGGAAGCACCGGGGAGCTGTTTTTT.

This clone appeared a few times. Distinct nucleotide sequences in the sample also encode this CDR3. This chain connects TRBV18 to TRBJ2-7; the D gene could be TRBD1 or TRBD2 (5 bases each). The CDR3 has 13 amino acids. Per germline, CDR1 KGHSH and CDR2 LQKENI. The V end lost 3 bases, the J end lost 0 bases, and 6 bases lay between the germline ends. CDR3 DNA sequence: TGTGCCAGCTCACCGGGGGACTCCTACGAGCAGTACTTC. Translated, it gives CASSPGDSYEQYF.

This clone was found a few times. The DNA for the CDR3 is TGTGCCAGCAGCGTCACCGGGACTAAATACAATGAGCAGTTCTTC. It yields the protein CASSVTGTKYNEQFF. This sequence joins TRBV9 and TRBJ2-1; TRBD2 matches 7 bases. The length of the CDR3 is 15 residues. In germline, CDR1 is SGDLS, CDR2 YYNGEE. After removal of 2 bases from V and 4 bases from J, the junction contained 6 bases not matched to a gene.